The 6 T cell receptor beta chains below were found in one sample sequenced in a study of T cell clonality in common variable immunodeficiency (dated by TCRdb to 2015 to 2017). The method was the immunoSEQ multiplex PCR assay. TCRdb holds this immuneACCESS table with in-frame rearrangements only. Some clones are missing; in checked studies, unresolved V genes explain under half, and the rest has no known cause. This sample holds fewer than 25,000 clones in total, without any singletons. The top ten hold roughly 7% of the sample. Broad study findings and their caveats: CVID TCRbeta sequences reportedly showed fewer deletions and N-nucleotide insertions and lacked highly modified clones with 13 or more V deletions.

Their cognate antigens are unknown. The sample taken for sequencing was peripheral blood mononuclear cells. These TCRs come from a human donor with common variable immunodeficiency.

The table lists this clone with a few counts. The part of the CDR3 DNA that was read is TGTGCCAGCAGCCTGCGGGCGGGACTAGCGGGGGTCTACAATGAG. As protein: CASSLRAGLAGVYNE. The whole CDR3 protein is CASSLRAGLAGVYNEQFF. The chain recombines TRBV7-6 with TRBJ2-1; 14 nucleotides agree with TRBD2. The CDR3 end is not reached by the read, which stops 3 residues before it; the germline J gene fills it in. The CDR3 has 18 amino acids. Trimming took 5 bases from V and 3 from J; bases not matched to a gene: 9. Germline values: CDR1 SGHVS, CDR2 FNYEAQ.

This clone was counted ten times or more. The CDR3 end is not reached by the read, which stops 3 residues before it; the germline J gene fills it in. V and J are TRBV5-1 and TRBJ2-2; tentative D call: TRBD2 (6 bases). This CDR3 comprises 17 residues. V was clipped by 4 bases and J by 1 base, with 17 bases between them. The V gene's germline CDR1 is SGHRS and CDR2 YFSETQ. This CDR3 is CASSPTPLGGNTGELFF. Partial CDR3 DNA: TGCGCCAGCAGCCCCACCCCCTTGGGGGGGAACACCGGGGAG.

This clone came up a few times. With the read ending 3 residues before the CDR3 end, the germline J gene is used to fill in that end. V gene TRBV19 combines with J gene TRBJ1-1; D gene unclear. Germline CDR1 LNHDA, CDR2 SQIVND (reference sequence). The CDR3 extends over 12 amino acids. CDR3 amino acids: CASRNAGLEAFF. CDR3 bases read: TGTGCCAGTAGGAACGCGGGCCTCGAA.

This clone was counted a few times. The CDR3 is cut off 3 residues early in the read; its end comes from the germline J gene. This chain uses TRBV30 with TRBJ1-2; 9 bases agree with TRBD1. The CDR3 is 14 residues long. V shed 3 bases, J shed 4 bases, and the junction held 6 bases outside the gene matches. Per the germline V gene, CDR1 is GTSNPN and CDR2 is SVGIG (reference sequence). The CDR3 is CAWRAQGAGYGYTF. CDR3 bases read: TGTGCCTGGAGGGCACAGGGGGCGGGCTATGGC.

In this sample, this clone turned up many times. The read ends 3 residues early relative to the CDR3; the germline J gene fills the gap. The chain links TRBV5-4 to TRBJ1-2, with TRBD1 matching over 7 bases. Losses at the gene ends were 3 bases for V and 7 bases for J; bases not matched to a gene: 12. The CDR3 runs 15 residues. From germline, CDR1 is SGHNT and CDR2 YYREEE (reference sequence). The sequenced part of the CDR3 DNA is TGTGCCAGCAGCTCCCCGATCGACCACAGGGGTGGC. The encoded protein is CASSSPIDHRGG. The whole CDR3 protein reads CASSSPIDHRGGYTF.

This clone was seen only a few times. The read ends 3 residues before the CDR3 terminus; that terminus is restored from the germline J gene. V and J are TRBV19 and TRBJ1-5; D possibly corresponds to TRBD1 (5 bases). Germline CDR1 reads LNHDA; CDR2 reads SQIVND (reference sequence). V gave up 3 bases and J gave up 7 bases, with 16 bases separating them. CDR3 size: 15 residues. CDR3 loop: CASSIGGSPGQPQHF. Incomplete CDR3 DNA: TGTGCCAGTAGTATTGGGGGGTCCCCGGGACAGCCC.